This T cell receptor beta chain was obtained from a study of blood T cell repertoires in COVID-19. Across the whole study: Sample material is recorded as cDNA or gDNA derived from T cells, B-cell-depleted T cells, or PBMCs.

Original analysis: Nucleated cell counts were estimated from reference gene primer amplification. Sequencing was performed with immunoSEQ multiplex PCR; in TCRdb, only in-frame clones are kept and a portion is missing. V and J calls plus clone size are reproduced from that table; the DNA served to infer D and trimming. The sample yields approximately 190,000 clones, around four fifths seen once. This CDR3 has 15 amino acids. Germline lookup yields CDR1 SGHVS and CDR2 FQNEAQ. V lost 1 base and J lost 4; bases outside the gene matches: 4. This clone is a singleton in its sample. Sequencing was done on a sample of peripheral blood. V gene TRBV7-8 combines with J gene TRBJ1-2; 9 positions match TRBD1. This clonotype originated in a woman in her 30s with acute or convalescent COVID-19. This chain's CDR3 is CASSLEGQGFYGYTF. CDR3 bases: TGTGCCAGCAGCTTAGAGGGACAGGGATTCTATGGCTACACCTTC.